This note documents a single TCR beta chain sequence. This entry is derived from a study of blood T cell repertoires in COVID-19. Overall study context: Collection of acute and convalescent COVID-19 samples took place in the United States, Italy and Spain. In each case, the material was cDNA or gDNA derived from T cells, B-cell-depleted T cells, or PBMCs.

With 2 bases removed from V and 6 bases from J, the gap between germline ends came to 11 bases. Germline V gene data show CDR1 as SGHNT and CDR2 as YYREEE (reference sequence). CDR3 length: 14 amino acids. Original methodology: The assay estimated nucleated cells by amplifying reference gene primers. Profiled with immunoSEQ multiplex PCR; TCRdb holds only in-frame clones, not every one. V and J calls and clone size are given by that table; D and trimming were obtained from the DNA. The data show about 210,000 clones, with around nine tenths seen just once and around 1.5% held by the top ten. The V call is TRBV5-4, the J call TRBJ2-2, with a possible D match to TRBD1 (5 bases). The source material was peripheral blood. This TCR was recovered from a man younger than 35 with active or convalescent COVID-19. CDR3 DNA: TGTGCCAGCAGCTTCCAGGGTAGTCCCGGGGAGCTGTTTTTT. Its protein is CASSFQGSPGELFF.